This TCR beta chain is from a study of cytomegalovirus exposure and HLA in healthy donors. With respect to this clone: Its antigen is still unknown.

It was healthy bone marrow donors who served as donors. The primer mix had 60 Vbeta and 13 Jbeta primers. TCRdb's copy holds only in-frame clones and misses some; the assay was immunoSEQ multiplex PCR. The sample has about 47,000 clones, less than 75% seen once; the top ten hold approximately 6%. J was trimmed by 4 bases and V by 3 bases; bases with no gene match: 11. CDR3 length equals 16 residues. The V gene's germline CDR1 is MNHEY and CDR2 SMNVEV (reference sequence). General study findings and limits: Most of the TCR beta V segments (in an earlier analysis) were productive either about 87% or about 30% of the time. It emerged from a later analysis that several of the most significant clusters appeared to be linked to common viral pathogens. A later analysis linked a missense DCLRE1C variant to TCR beta V- and J-gene trimming.

This rearrangement joins TRBV27 to TRBJ2-7, with 8 bases lining up with TRBD1. This receptor was obtained from a man aged 25 to 40 in good health and CMV-seronegative. Sequenced input: PBMCs. Written as DNA, the CDR3 is TGTGCCAGCAGTTTTGCAGGGCAGGGGGCTAGGTACGAGCAGTACTTC. This gives the protein CASSFAGQGARYEQYF.